The 23 T cell receptor beta chains listed next were all sequenced from one sample in a study of human T cells and chemical hapten exposure. The time point is: patch test 1, 2 weeks after DPC sensitization. As for treatment: therapeutic diphenylcyclopropenone sensitization with weekly scalp DPC. One entry per CDR3 protein results from TCRdb running MiXCR on the RACE reads. This table holds about 57,000 distinct CDR3 sequences, 9.3% found once. Source: whole blood, taken in connection with sensitization to the hapten diphenylcyclopropenone (DPC). These receptors were taken from a woman in her thirties or forties with alopecia areata. Some clones in this sample may be carry-over from other donors' samples.

This clonotype was counted ten times or more. This chain connects TRBV24-1 to TRBJ1-1, with 8 positions matching TRBD1. Germline V gives CDR1 KGHDR, CDR2 SFDVKD. The CDR3 totals 13 residues. V was clipped by 6 bases and J by 10 bases; unmatched bases: 9. The CDR3 sequence: CATSPWTGSPAFF. CDR3 DNA: TGTGCCACCAGTCCCTGGACAGGGAGCCCAGCTTTCTTT.

Many counts were recorded for this clonotype. The chain has TRBV5-5 and TRBJ1-2, with TRBD1 matching over 8 bases. This CDR3 comprises 13 residues. Germline V gene lookup returns CDR1 SGHKS and CDR2 YYEKEE (reference sequence). V trimming: 4 bases; J trimming: 3 bases; junction bases outside the gene matches: 2. DNA for the CDR3: TGTGCCAGCAGCCTGGGACAGGACTATGGCTACACCTTC. It specifies CASSLGQDYGYTF.

This clonotype was seen ten or more times. The chain couples TRBV4-2 to TRBJ2-1; D is unresolved. Germline V gene lookup returns CDR1 LGHNA and CDR2 YNFKEQ. The CDR3 spans 14 residues. V was cut by 0 bases and J by 9 bases, with 12 bases left in between. CDR3 sequence: CASSQDIELSEQFF. Here the CDR3 DNA reads TGTGCCAGCAGCCAAGATATAGAGCTTAGTGAGCAGTTCTTC.

J is TRBJ1-4 and V is TRBV4-3; D call uncertain. The V and J ends lost 3 bases and 2 bases respectively, with 13 bases between them. The CDR3 is 16 residues long. The V gene's germline CDR1 is LGHNA and CDR2 YSLEER. The CDR3 DNA reads as TGCGCCAGCAGCCACGTCTCGCGGAGGACTAATGAAAAACTGTTTTTT. Translation gives CASSHVSRRTNEKLFF.

This chain uses TRBV11-1 with TRBJ2-7, with 10 bases lining up with TRBD2. The CDR3 is 17 amino acids. Germline values: CDR1 SGHAT, CDR2 FQDESV (reference sequence). The ends lost 5 bases at V and 0 bases at J; junction bases unmatched: 10. The CDR3 coding sequence is TGTGCCAGCAGCCAAGAGTATAGCGGGGGGAGCTCCTACGAGCAGTACTTC. Protein sequence: CASSQEYSGGSSYEQYF.

The chain couples TRBV4-1 to TRBJ2-1, with D unresolved. The CDR3 totals 15 residues. Germline assignment: CDR1 MGHRA and CDR2 YSYEKL. V was clipped by 4 bases and J by 2 bases, with 12 bases between them. DNA of the CDR3: TGCGCCAGCAGCCGATCGGACGCCGCCTACAATGAGCAGTTCTTC. It yields the protein CASSRSDAAYNEQFF.

A remark on this clonotype: This is likely a read error, given that the CDR3 carries no conserved phenylalanine or tryptophan at its end. This chain links TRBV7-8 with TRBJ2-3; 7 bases agree with TRBD2. Trimming took 1 base from V and 5 from J; bases not matched to a gene: 9. The length of the CDR3 is 16 residues. Germline V lookup: CDR1 SGHVS, CDR2 FQNEAQ. The CDR3 sequence is CASSLGPGGGIDTQYL. CDR3 DNA: TGTGCCAGCAGCTTAGGGCCTGGCGGGGGAATAGATACGCAGTATTTG.

The J gene is TRBJ2-7, the V gene TRBV21-1. TRBV21-1 is recorded as a pseudogene. The CDR3 spans 10 residues. The CDR3 nucleotides read TGTGCCAGCACCCAAGAAGAGCAGTACTTC. Translation: CASTQEEQYF.

This clonotype was recorded many times. V gene TRBV29-1 combines with J gene TRBJ1-2, with a weak D call TRBD1 (6 bases). The germline V and J ends were trimmed by 5 bases and 8 bases, with 15 bases remaining between them. Germline lookup yields CDR1 SQVTM and CDR2 ANQGSEA. The CDR3 is 12 amino acids. For the CDR3, the DNA is TGCAGCGTTTCCCAGGGGAGGGAAGGCTACACCTTC. It translates to CSVSQGREGYTF.

The chain links TRBV7-2 to TRBJ2-1, with D uncertain. The germline V gene encodes CDR1 SGHTA and CDR2 FQGNSA. The CDR3 extends over 15 amino acids. Trimming took off 2 bases at V and 0 bases at J, with 8 bases between the two ends. CDR3 DNA: TGTGCCAGCAGCTTATCCCTGAGCTCCTACAATGAGCAGTTCTTC. This codes for CASSLSLSSYNEQFF.

This clonotype came up a few times. J is TRBJ2-1 and V is TRBV7-9; 10 bases line up with TRBD1. CDR3 length equals 16 residues. Germline trimming cut 5 bases from V and 1 base from J; bases unmatched to any gene: 5. Germline values: CDR1 SEHNR, CDR2 FQNEAQ (reference sequence). The CDR3 DNA reads as TGTGCCAGCAGCCCAATGGGACAGGGGTCCTACAATGAGCAGTTCTTC. This sequence encodes CASSPMGQGSYNEQFF.

This clonotype was recorded at least ten times. The chain joins TRBV7-9 to TRBJ1-1, with D uncertain. Germline V gene data show CDR1 as SEHNR and CDR2 as FQNEAQ (reference sequence). V lost 0 bases to trimming and J lost 6 bases, with 11 bases between them. The CDR3 is 14 residues long. The CDR3 reads CASSLAREVAEAFF. The CDR3 DNA reads TGTGCCAGCAGCTTAGCCCGGGAGGTGGCTGAAGCTTTCTTT. The full variable domain, with the rest looked up from reference TRBV7-9 and TRBJ1-1, is DTGVSQNPRHKITKRGQNVTFRCDPISEHNRLYWYRQTLGQGPEFLTYFQNEAQLEKSRLLSDRFSAERPKGSFSTLEIQRTEQGDSAMYLCASSLAREVAEAFFGQGTRLTVV.

Ten or more counts support this clonotype. The rearrangement joins TRBV12-3 or TRBV12-4 to TRBJ2-5; D is unclear. The V and J ends lost 2 bases and 1 base respectively, with 17 bases between them. The CDR3 runs to 17 residues. CDR3 in amino acids: CASSLSTWYRFQETQYF. The DNA of the CDR3 is TGTGCCAGCAGTTTAAGTACTTGGTACAGATTCCAAGAGACCCAGTACTTC.

This clonotype was seen at least ten times. The chain has TRBV29-1 and TRBJ2-4; D unresolved. The V gene lost 2 bases and the J gene lost 3 bases, with 2 bases spanning the gap. The CDR3 has 11 amino acids. CDR1 SQVTM and CDR2 ANQGSEA come from the germline V gene. DNA of the CDR3: TGCAGCGTTGAACTCAAAAACATTCAGTACTTC. Amino acid sequence: CSVELKNIQYF.

This clonotype was observed many times. The gene calls are TRBV6-5 and TRBJ1-4, with D hard to call. Germline V gives CDR1 MNHEY, CDR2 SVGAGI. The CDR3 totals 17 residues. Trimming stripped 0 bases from V and 4 bases from J, with 15 bases between. CDR3 sequence: CASSYSGRPSHNEKLFF. CDR3 in DNA: TGTGCCAGCAGTTACTCGGGCCGGCCCTCCCATAATGAAAAACTGTTTTTT.

This clonotype was seen at least ten times. This rearrangement joins TRBV7-6 to TRBJ2-3, with D maybe TRBD2 (5 bases). The germline gives CDR1 SGHVS, CDR2 FNYEAQ. The length of the CDR3 is 14 residues. V dropped 5 bases and J dropped 2 bases, with 11 bases sitting between them. CDR3 nucleotides: TGTGCCAGCAGCGCGAGAGGGAACACAGATACGCAGTATTTT. Translating it yields CASSARGNTDTQYF.

The rearrangement links TRBV9 to TRBJ2-7; no clear D gene. The CDR3 runs 11 residues. In germline, CDR1 is SGDLS, CDR2 YYNGEE. V lost 0 bases, J lost 5 bases, and 3 bases lay in between. CDR3: CASSVGDEQYF. CDR3 nucleotide sequence: TGTGCCAGCAGCGTAGGCGACGAGCAGTACTTC.

This clonotype was recorded at least ten times. The genes are TRBV3-1 and TRBJ2-1; D is possibly TRBD1 or TRBD2 (5 bases each). V lost 7 bases, J lost 13 bases, and 14 bases lay in between. The CDR3 spans 11 residues. Looked up from germline, CDR1 is LGHDT and CDR2 is YNNKEL (reference sequence). The CDR3 loop reads CASTNGDDQFF. The CDR3 bases are TGTGCCAGCACCAACGGGGACGATCAGTTCTTC.

This clonotype has at least ten counts. The chain's CDR3 is CSARDRPSYNEQFF. CDR3 bases: TGCAGTGCTAGAGATCGGCCTTCCTACAATGAGCAGTTCTTC. This chain joins TRBV20-1 and TRBJ2-1; D uncertain. Germline values: CDR1 DFQATT, CDR2 SNEGSKA (reference sequence). V was clipped by 0 bases and J by 1 base, with 7 bases between them. The CDR3 runs 14 residues.

This clonotype has a handful of counts. The chain uses TRBV4-1 and TRBJ1-2, with TRBD1 as a possible D gene (6 bases). The germline V and J ends were trimmed by 0 bases and 5 bases, with 10 bases remaining between them. CDR3 size: 14 residues. Germline V gene sequence: CDR1 MGHRA, CDR2 YSYEKL. The CDR3 region is CASSQEGTPYGYTF. The CDR3 DNA sequence: TGCGCCAGCAGCCAAGAGGGGACACCGTATGGCTACACCTTC.

The sample holds many counts of this clonotype. The V gene is TRBV7-9, the J gene TRBJ2-7, with a possible D match to TRBD2 (6 bases). Germline loops: CDR1 SEHNR, CDR2 FQNEAQ (reference sequence). Trimming removed 2 bases from V and 5 bases from J, with 19 bases in between. The CDR3 has 16 amino acids. The CDR3 nucleotides are TGTGCCAGCAGCTTAATTTTGCCCGGGAGCCCCCACGAGCAGTACTTC. It yields the protein CASSLILPGSPHEQYF.

Ten or more counts support this clonotype. The chain carries TRBV7-8 and TRBJ2-6; the D is unclear. Trimming left V 1 base short and J 1 base short, with 5 bases between. The V gene's germline CDR1 is SGHVS and CDR2 FQNEAQ. The CDR3 runs 15 residues. The CDR3, as DNA: TGTGCCAGCAGCTTAGTGGCTTCTGGGGCCAACGTCCTGACTTTC. Translated, it gives CASSLVASGANVLTF.

This chain connects TRBV20-1 to TRBJ2-2, with 10 bases aligning to TRBD2. The germline CDR1 and CDR2 sequences are DFQATT and SNEGSKA (reference sequence). Trimming removed 1 base from V and 6 bases from J; junction bases left unmatched: 8. The CDR3 runs to 16 residues. The chain's CDR3 is CSARARLAGEPGELFF. CDR3 sequence (DNA): TGCAGTGCTAGAGCACGGCTAGCGGGGGAACCCGGGGAGCTGTTTTTT.